This TCR beta chain was obtained from a study of control samples from healthy donors and cancer patients. V lost 0 bases and J 7 bases, leaving 11 bases between the germline ends. Germline V lookup: CDR1 SGHNT, CDR2 YYREEE (reference sequence). The CDR3 loop spans 15 amino acids. Only in-frame clones appear in the TCRdb table, and some are missing; sequencing was by immunoSEQ multiplex PCR. The table shows some 87,000 clones, with 90% to 95% occurring only once. The sequence derives from a man aged 25-45 years in good health. Sequencing used blood. V and J are TRBV5-4 and TRBJ1-6; D is unresolved. CDR3 region: CASSLVGVGNSPLHF. CDR3 nucleotide sequence: TGTGCCAGCAGCTTGGTTGGGGTTGGCAATTCACCCCTCCACTTT.